Below are 21 T cell receptor beta chains sequenced from a single sample in a study of blood T cell repertoires in COVID-19. Sequencing used immunoSEQ multiplex PCR; TCRdb keeps in-frame clones, though not all of them. The top ten clones hold around 49% of a sample with more than 15,000 clones, about 85% of them seen once. Sequenced material: peripheral blood. All receptors come from a man in his sixties with acute or convalescent COVID-19.

DNA for the CDR3: TGTGCCAGCTCACCACAGACACGGGATCACAATGAGCAGTTCTTC. Its protein product is CASSPQTRDHNEQFF. The genes are TRBV18 and TRBJ2-1; D might be TRBD2 (5 bases). The V and J ends lost 1 base and 5 bases respectively, with 12 bases between them. The CDR3 is 15 amino acids. CDR1 is KGHSH and CDR2 is LQKENI in the germline V gene.

V gene TRBV18 combines with J gene TRBJ1-1, with TRBD1 matching over 7 bases. Germline CDR1 reads KGHSH; CDR2 reads LQKENI. The J segment lost 0 bases and the V segment lost 4 bases, leaving 5 bases of the junction unmatched. This CDR3 is 15 amino acids long. CDR3 sequence: CASSLRDSLNTEAFF. In nucleotides, the CDR3 is TGTGCCAGCTCACTTCGGGACAGTTTGAACACTGAAGCTTTCTTT.

This chain uses TRBV6-5 with TRBJ1-1, with D tentatively TRBD1 (6 bases). The CDR3 covers 14 residues. V was cut by 5 bases and J by 2 bases, with 12 bases left in between. Germline CDR1 MNHEY, CDR2 SVGAGI. Written as DNA, the CDR3 is TGTGCCAGCAGTACCGGGACACTAAACACTGAAGCTTTCTTT. This sequence encodes CASSTGTLNTEAFF.

This clone was observed a few times. V gene TRBV24-1 combines with J gene TRBJ2-2, with TRBD2 identical over 10 bases. The CDR3 is made up of 17 amino acids. The germline V gene encodes CDR1 KGHDR and CDR2 SFDVKD. V shed 3 bases and J 0 bases; nucleotides not matched to a gene: 3. Here the CDR3 DNA reads TGTGCCACCAGTGATCTCGGACTAGCGGCGAACACCGGGGAGCTGTTTTTT. Translation gives CATSDLGLAANTGELFF.

The genes are TRBV4-1 and TRBJ1-1; TRBD1 agrees at 10 bases. J was trimmed by 6 bases and V by 1 base; bases with no gene match: 14. Germline lookup yields CDR1 MGHRA and CDR2 YSYEKL. The CDR3 is 18 residues long. The CDR3 is CASSQVGGRDRGRAEAFF. As DNA, the CDR3 is TGCGCCAGCAGCCAAGTAGGAGGAAGGGACAGGGGTCGTGCTGAAGCTTTCTTT.

The gene calls are TRBV30 and TRBJ2-7, with D unresolved. The CDR3 covers 12 residues. Germline V gene data show CDR1 as GTSNPN and CDR2 as SVGIG (reference sequence). Trimming cost V 5 bases and J 1 base, with 9 bases left between them. The CDR3 bases are TGTGCCTGGGACATTTCTTCCTACGAGCAGTACTTC. Protein product: CAWDISSYEQYF. Full variable domain (remainder filled in from reference TRBV30 and TRBJ2-7): SQTIHQWPATLVQPVGSPLSLECTVEGTSNPNLYWYRQAAGRGLQLLFYSVGIGQISSEVPQNLSASRPQDRQFILSSKKLLLSDSGFYLCAWDISSYEQYFGPGTRLTVT.

The rearrangement uses TRBV7-2 and TRBJ2-7, with 8 bases that match TRBD1. Germline V gene sequence: CDR1 SGHTA, CDR2 FQGNSA. The CDR3 runs 16 residues. V was pared by 1 base and J by 0 bases, with 5 bases of the junction left unmatched. CDR3 amino acids: CASSLVGTGLSYEQYF. Written as DNA, the CDR3 is TGTGCCAGCAGCTTAGTAGGGACAGGTCTCTCCTACGAGCAGTACTTC.

This chain connects TRBV5-1 to TRBJ1-4, with D uncertain. The germline CDR1 and CDR2 sequences are SGHRS and YFSETQ. Trimming cost V 4 bases and J 0 bases, with 10 bases left between them. There are 15 residues in the CDR3. The CDR3 nucleotides are TGCGCCAGCAGCCCCGGGGTTGCAACTAATGAAAAACTGTTTTTT. Translated, it gives CASSPGVATNEKLFF.

The chain has TRBV5-4 and TRBJ2-1; D gene ambiguous. Germline V gene lookup returns CDR1 SGHNT and CDR2 YYREEE (reference sequence). The CDR3 has 13 residues. The V end was cut by 1 base, the J end by 4 bases, with 6 bases between. CDR3 residues: CASSLTKYNEQFF. Here the CDR3 DNA reads TGTGCCAGCAGCTTGACAAAATACAATGAGCAGTTCTTC.

This sequence joins TRBV29-1 and TRBJ1-2; D uncertain. The CDR3 has 13 amino acids. Germline V lookup: CDR1 SQVTM, CDR2 ANQGSEA. V gave up 0 bases and J gave up 8 bases, with 13 bases separating them. The CDR3 sequence is CSVEDAAGLGYTF. The CDR3 nucleotides are TGCAGCGTTGAAGATGCGGCGGGGTTGGGCTACACCTTC.

The chain combines TRBV9 with TRBJ2-3; 9 nucleotides align to TRBD1. With V trimmed by 6 bases and J by 4 bases, 12 bases remained unmatched. Germline CDR1 is SGDLS and CDR2 is YYNGEE. CDR3 size: 16 residues. The CDR3 is CASTQGIGQGPDTQYF. In DNA, the CDR3 is TGTGCCAGCACCCAAGGAATTGGACAGGGGCCAGATACGCAGTATTTT. Complete variable domain (other parts from reference TRBV9 and TRBJ2-3): DSGVTQTPKHLITATGQRVTLRCSPRSGDLSVYWYQQSLDQGLQFLIQYYNGEERAKGNILERFSAQQFPDLHSELNLSSLELGDSALYFCASTQGIGQGPDTQYFGPGTRLTVL.

The rearrangement links TRBV7-9 to TRBJ2-7; 13 nucleotides line up with TRBD2. CDR1 and CDR2 (germline): SEHNR, FQNEAQ (reference sequence). Trimming took 5 bases from V and 6 from J; bases not matched to a gene: 7. The CDR3 is made up of 15 amino acids. CDR3 region: CASSLTSGGALEQYF. In nucleotides, the CDR3 is TGTGCCAGCAGCCTCACTAGCGGGGGGGCCCTCGAGCAGTACTTC.

The J gene is TRBJ1-5, the V gene TRBV30, with a weak D call TRBD1 (5 bases). V dropped 2 bases and J dropped 2 bases, with 16 bases sitting between them. The germline gives CDR1 GTSNPN, CDR2 SVGIG (reference sequence). The CDR3 length is 16 residues. The CDR3 region has the DNA TGTGCCTGGAGTCTCGGGAATGGGGGGGGCAATCAGCCCCAGCATTTT. This translates into CAWSLGNGGGNQPQHF. Looking up the rest from reference TRBV30 and TRBJ1-5 gives the full variable domain: SQTIHQWPATLVQPVGSPLSLECTVEGTSNPNLYWYRQAAGRGLQLLFYSVGIGQISSEVPQNLSASRPQDRQFILSSKKLLLSDSGFYLCAWSLGNGGGNQPQHFGDGTRLSIL.

The chain links TRBV7-2 to TRBJ1-2, with D perhaps matching TRBD1 (5 bases). This CDR3 comprises 14 residues. Trimming pared 1 base from V and 6 bases from J, leaving 12 bases between. Germline loops: CDR1 SGHTA, CDR2 FQGNSA. Here the CDR3 reads CASSLVGGAHGYTF. CDR3 DNA: TGTGCCAGCAGCTTAGTTGGAGGGGCGCATGGCTACACCTTC. The full variable domain, with the rest looked up from reference TRBV7-2 and TRBJ1-2, is GAGVSQSPSNKVTEKGKDVELRCDPISGHTALYWYRQSLGQGLEFLIYFQGNSAPDKSGLPSDRFSAERTGGSVSTLTIQRTQQEDSAVYLCASSLVGGAHGYTFGSGTRLTVV.

The V and J genes are TRBV7-2 and TRBJ2-3, with 9 bases lining up with TRBD2. The CDR3 has 17 amino acids. CDR1 and CDR2 (germline): SGHTA, FQGNSA. With V trimmed by 3 bases and J by 0 bases, 7 bases remained unmatched. The chain's CDR3 is CASSFTGTSRSTDTQYF. The CDR3 DNA follows: TGTGCCAGCAGCTTCACCGGGACTAGCCGGAGCACAGATACGCAGTATTTT.

The chain links TRBV5-1 to TRBJ2-7; 10 nucleotides match TRBD1. This CDR3 is 15 amino acids long. V shed 3 bases, J shed 5 bases, and the junction held 8 bases outside the gene matches. In germline, CDR1 is SGHRS, CDR2 YFSETQ. The CDR3 nucleotides are TGCGCCAGCAGCTCCACCGGGACAGGGGTGGACGAGCAGTACTTC. It specifies CASSSTGTGVDEQYF.

This chain uses TRBV7-2 with TRBJ1-1; D is ambiguous. The CDR3 contains 12 residues. CDR1 SGHTA and CDR2 FQGNSA come from the germline V gene. Trimming pared 3 bases from V and 2 bases from J, leaving 4 bases between. The CDR3 reads CASSFVNTEAFF. DNA for the CDR3: TGTGCCAGCAGCTTCGTAAACACTGAAGCTTTCTTT.

The rearrangement joins TRBV24-1 to TRBJ2-1; 12 bases fit TRBD2. The germline V gene has CDR1 KGHDR and CDR2 SFDVKD. The CDR3 is made up of 16 amino acids. Trimming cost V 2 bases and J 7 bases; bases outside gene matches: 5. The CDR3 sequence: CATSDSSGGAWNEQFF. The CDR3 DNA reads as TGTGCCACCAGTGATTCTAGCGGGGGGGCCTGGAATGAGCAGTTCTTC.

This chain joins TRBV20-1 and TRBJ2-7; 12 bases fit TRBD2. Germline values: CDR1 DFQATT, CDR2 SNEGSKA (reference sequence). Unmatched junction bases numbered 3, after V lost 3 bases and J lost 0 bases. The CDR3 runs 15 residues. CDR3 amino acids: CSASQTSGGSYEQYF. The CDR3 DNA reads as TGCAGTGCTAGTCAGACTAGCGGGGGCTCCTACGAGCAGTACTTC.

A few counts support this clone. This rearrangement joins TRBV28 to TRBJ2-2; tentative D call: TRBD2 (6 bases). Per germline, CDR1 MDHEN and CDR2 SYDVKM. The CDR3 has 15 amino acids. Trimming cost V 3 bases and J 0 bases, with 8 bases left between them. The CDR3 loop reads CASSLAGTNTGELFF. The CDR3 DNA sequence: TGTGCCAGCAGTTTGGCGGGAACGAACACCGGGGAGCTGTTTTTT.

The rearrangement uses TRBV7-2 and TRBJ2-5, with D perhaps TRBD2 (6 bases). This CDR3 contains 14 residues. Germline CDR1 is SGHTA and CDR2 is FQGNSA. With 4 bases removed from V and 4 bases from J, the gap between germline ends came to 13 bases. The CDR3 DNA sequence: TGTGCCAGCAGCTCCCAGGGACTTATAGAGACCCAGTACTTC. It encodes CASSSQGLIETQYF.